A selection of T cell receptor beta chains follows, all from one sample in a study of blood T cell repertoires in COVID-19. Repertoires were generated with immunoSEQ multiplex PCR, while TCRdb's copy carries only in-frame clones and drops some. The sample lists around 140,000 clones, approximately 90% occurring once. Source material: peripheral blood. Receptors originate from a man in his 60s with active or convalescent COVID-19. Both conserved end residues are trimmed from each CDR3. Each record gives: clone size, V gene, CDR3 protein. Rows give clone size only sometimes, using once, few, many, or a class for an expanded clone.

- | TRBV3-1/TRBV3-2 | ASSQVYGSQETQY
- | TRBV19 | ASASGRNSYNEQF
- | TRBV24-1 | ATSDSSPQGGGVETQY
- | TRBV2 | ASSEGTGRGYGYT
- | TRBV10-3 | AISESRQGKGEETQY
- | TRBV29-1 | SVKTGRMSTEAF
- | TRBV4-2 | ASSPGDRGVQPQH
- | TRBV7-2 | ASSLLYGGDTQY
- | TRBV5-5 | ASSLNHAQAAAF
- | TRBV7-2 | ASSSRQGTYNEQF
- | TRBV3-1/TRBV3-2 | ASSHEQGVKPEAF
- | TRBV5-1 | ASSPAGQNYGYT
once | TRBV29-1 | SVREGSGNTEAF
- | TRBV27 | ASSLSWTPAEKLF
- | TRBV2 | ASLQGLGQGGETQY
- | TRBV28 | ASIAGSSYNEQF
- | TRBV2 | ASTGTGGSYQPQH
- | TRBV30 | AWSASEFSYNSPLH
- | TRBV5-4 | ASSPRGTGDEQY
- | TRBV7-2 | ASSLALGGQETQY